This TCR beta chain stems from a study of blood T cell repertoires in COVID-19. At the level of the study: Acute-phase and convalescent COVID-19 samples originated in the United States, Italy and Spain. The analysed material was cDNA or gDNA that came from T cells, B-cell-depleted T cells, or PBMCs.

The CDR3 runs to 13 residues. V was pared by 4 bases and J by 0 bases, with 6 bases between. Germline loops: CDR1 ENHRY, CDR2 SYGVKD. How the authors handled the data: Reference gene primer amplification gave nucleated cell count estimates. Sequencing was performed with immunoSEQ multiplex PCR; in TCRdb, only in-frame clones are kept and a portion is missing. Clonal size and the V and J genes are those of that table, whereas D and trimming came from the DNA. The data contain about 230,000 clones, roughly 88% of them singletons. The rearrangement links TRBV10-3 to TRBJ1-1; D gene uncertain. The sequenced material came from peripheral blood. The sequence was obtained from a man in his forties or fifties who had recovered from COVID-19. The CDR3 DNA follows: TGTGCCATCAGTGCAGGATTGAACACTGAAGCTTTCTTT. Its translation is CAISAGLNTEAFF.